This passage covers 19 T cell receptor beta chains from one sample sequenced in a study of cytomegalovirus exposure and HLA in healthy donors. PCR primers comprised 60 Vbeta and 13 Jbeta primers. Sequencing used immunoSEQ multiplex PCR; TCRdb keeps in-frame clones, though not all of them. Here the sample table reports 150,000 or so clones. The sequenced sample was PBMCs. Every receptor here comes from a woman under 30 in good health and CMV-seronegative.

The CDR3 spells CSVPGLVYTDEQFF. DNA for the CDR3: TGCAGCGTTCCGGGACTAGTCTATACTGATGAGCAGTTCTTC. The genes are TRBV29-1 and TRBJ2-1; 8 nucleotides agree with TRBD2. Trimming took 5 bases from V and 8 from J; bases not matched to a gene: 11. CDR1 is SQVTM and CDR2 is ANQGSEA in the germline V gene. This CDR3 has 14 amino acids.

The chain uses TRBV30 and TRBJ2-5, with D possibly TRBD1 on 5 matching bases. Trimming took 5 bases from V and 4 from J, leaving 17 bases between them. CDR3 length equals 14 residues. Germline V gives CDR1 GTSNPN, CDR2 SVGIG (reference sequence). This CDR3 is CAWSHGADRETQYF. DNA of the CDR3: TGTGCCTGGTCCCATGGGGCTGATCGAGAGACCCAGTACTTC.

As concerns this clone: This same CDR3 is encoded by further DNA sequences in the sample. This chain joins TRBV6-5 and TRBJ1-4, with TRBD1 matching over 7 bases. Per germline, CDR1 MNHEY and CDR2 SVGAGI. This CDR3 contains 14 residues. The J segment lost 5 bases and the V segment lost 5 bases, leaving 5 bases of the junction unmatched. CDR3: CASSETGRNEKLFF. The CDR3 nucleotides read TGTGCCAGCAGTGAGACAGGGAGAAATGAAAAACTGTTTTTT.

V gene TRBV19 combines with J gene TRBJ2-1; 7 nucleotides agree with TRBD2. The trim removed 7 bases at V and 7 bases at J, leaving 13 bases unmatched. CDR1 is LNHDA, CDR2 SQIVND, per germline (reference sequence). The CDR3 extends over 15 amino acids. The CDR3 region is CASNAGRGSGNEQFF. In DNA form, the CDR3 reads TGTGCCAGTAATGCGGGGCGGGGGTCCGGGAATGAGCAGTTCTTC. Full variable domain (outside the CDR3, taken from reference TRBV19 and TRBJ2-1): DGGITQSPKYLFRKEGQNVTLSCEQNLNHDAMYWYRQDPGQGLRLIYYSQIVNDFQKGDIAEGYSVSREKKESFPLTVTSAQKNPTAFYLCASNAGRGSGNEQFFGPGTRLTVL.

The rearrangement joins TRBV5-4 to TRBJ2-3; 11 bases are shared with TRBD2. Germline values: CDR1 SGHNT, CDR2 YYREEE (reference sequence). The CDR3 runs 16 residues. V gave up 2 bases and J gave up 0 bases; unmatched junction bases: 2. For the CDR3, the DNA is TGTGCCAGCAGCTTTAGCGGGAGGGCCAGCACAGATACGCAGTATTTT. Amino acid sequence: CASSFSGRASTDTQYF.

The J gene is TRBJ1-5, the V gene TRBV18; possible D gene TRBD1, 6 bases. The V gene lost 6 bases and the J gene lost 0 bases, with 15 bases spanning the gap. Germline CDR1 KGHSH, CDR2 LQKENI. The CDR3 extends over 16 amino acids. CDR3 DNA sequence: TGTGCCAGCTCCGAAGACAGGATCTATAGCAATCAGCCCCAGCATTTT. Encoded protein: CASSEDRIYSNQPQHF.

The CDR3 loop reads CASSRTANQPQHF. CDR3 coding DNA: TGTGCCAGCAGTCGGACAGCGAATCAGCCCCAGCATTTT. The gene calls are TRBV6-1 and TRBJ1-5; D might be TRBD1 (6 bases). The germline V gene has CDR1 MNHNS and CDR2 SASEGT. Trimming pared 5 bases from V and 4 bases from J, leaving 9 bases between. CDR3 length: 13 amino acids.

CDR3 DNA sequence: TGTGCCAGCAGTTCAGGGGGTGGCAATGAGCAGTTCTTC. Amino acid sequence: CASSSGGGNEQFF. The rearrangement links TRBV27 to TRBJ2-1; 7 bases agree with TRBD1. Germline values: CDR1 MNHEY, CDR2 SMNVEV (reference sequence). The CDR3 sequence is 13 residues long. V gave up 4 bases and J gave up 6 bases; unmatched junction bases: 3.

V is TRBV5-1 and J is TRBJ2-5; 9 bases match TRBD2. The CDR3 is made up of 16 amino acids. Germline CDR1 and CDR2: SGHRS and YFSETQ. Unmatched junction bases numbered 6, after V lost 2 bases and J lost 1 base. CDR3 coding DNA: TGCGCCAGCAGCTTAGGACTAGCGTCTAGCCAAGAGACCCAGTACTTC. It codes for CASSLGLASSQETQYF.

The CDR3, as DNA: TGTGCCAGCAGCTTGTGGGTAGCGGGAGGGGAGACCCAGTACTTC. This encodes CASSLWVAGGETQYF. The V call is TRBV5-4, the J call TRBJ2-5; 11 nucleotides agree with TRBD2. The CDR3 consists of 15 residues. The germline gives CDR1 SGHNT, CDR2 YYREEE (reference sequence). V shed 1 base, J shed 5 bases, and the junction held 4 bases outside the gene matches.

This chain uses TRBV7-9 with TRBJ2-1; 11 bases align to TRBD2. Germline trimming cut 5 bases from V and 5 bases from J; bases unmatched to any gene: 8. The CDR3 runs 16 residues. The germline V gene has CDR1 SEHNR and CDR2 FQNEAQ (reference sequence). The CDR3 is CASSPTGTSGNNEQFF. The CDR3 coding sequence is TGTGCCAGCAGCCCGACAGGGACTAGCGGCAACAATGAGCAGTTCTTC.

The rearrangement joins TRBV6-1 to TRBJ1-1; D is perhaps TRBD1 (6 bases). CDR3 length equals 15 residues. The V end lost 5 bases, the J end lost 1 base, and 14 bases lay between the germline ends. CDR1 MNHNS and CDR2 SASEGT come from the germline V gene. CDR3 loop: CASSLRGGGNTEAFF. The CDR3 DNA is TGTGCCAGCAGTCTCAGAGGGGGGGGGAACACTGAAGCTTTCTTT.

The rearrangement joins TRBV7-9 to TRBJ2-5, with D possibly being TRBD1 (6 bases). Germline V gives CDR1 SEHNR, CDR2 FQNEAQ (reference sequence). CDR3 length: 17 residues. V shed 1 base and J shed 10 bases, with 25 bases lying between them. CDR3 sequence: CASSLDGAWQGNDDQYF. DNA for the CDR3: TGTGCCAGCAGCTTAGATGGCGCGTGGCAGGGGAACGACGACCAGTACTTC.

V usage is TRBV27 and J usage is TRBJ2-3; D is undetermined. CDR3 length: 16 amino acids. The germline gives CDR1 MNHEY, CDR2 SMNVEV (reference sequence). V was trimmed by 3 bases and J by 2 bases, leaving 15 bases between them. DNA for the CDR3: TGTGCCAGCAGTTTGAGCCCCCAGACTTCCACAGATACGCAGTATTTT. Translation: CASSLSPQTSTDTQYF.

This rearrangement joins TRBV25-1 to TRBJ1-1; 9 bases agree with TRBD1. The CDR3 totals 16 residues. Germline V gene sequence: CDR1 MGHDK, CDR2 SYGVNS. V was pared by 3 bases and J by 4 bases, with 9 bases of the junction left unmatched. The CDR3, as DNA: TGTGCCAGCAGTGAGGACAGGGGCCATTGGGGCACTGAAGCTTTCTTT. It is translated as CASSEDRGHWGTEAFF.

The chain is built from TRBV7-6 and TRBJ2-1; TRBD2 might be the D (5 bases). Looked up from germline, CDR1 is SGHVS and CDR2 is FNYEAQ. Trimming removed 0 bases at V and 3 bases at J, with 6 bases between. The CDR3 has 14 amino acids. The CDR3 DNA sequence: TGTGCCAGCAGCTTAGCGACTAACTACAATGAGCAGTTCTTC. As protein: CASSLATNYNEQFF.

To note about this clone: Other nucleotide sequences in the sample specify the same CDR3. The CDR3 DNA reads as TGCAGCGCCGGGACAGGTGATAATGAGCAGTTCTTC. Protein sequence: CSAGTGDNEQFF. This rearrangement joins TRBV29-1 to TRBJ2-1; 8 bases are shared with TRBD1. Germline loops: CDR1 SQVTM, CDR2 ANQGSEA. The CDR3 contains 12 residues. Trimming at V came to 7 bases and at J to 7 bases, leaving 6 bases not matched to a gene.

This sequence joins TRBV5-6 and TRBJ2-3, with D maybe TRBD1 (6 bases). With 4 bases removed from V and 4 bases from J, the gap between germline ends came to 13 bases. In germline, CDR1 is SGHDT, CDR2 YYEEEE. This CDR3 has 14 residues. The CDR3 coding sequence is TGTGCCAGCAGCACCCGGACAGTGCCAGATACGCAGTATTTT. Translation gives CASSTRTVPDTQYF. The full variable domain, its missing parts supplied by reference TRBV5-6 and TRBJ2-3, is DAGVTQSPTHLIKTRGQQVTLRCSPKSGHDTVSWYQQALGQGPQFIFQYYEEEERQRGNFPDRFSGHQFPNYSSELNVNALLLGDSALYLCASSTRTVPDTQYFGPGTRLTVL.

The gene calls are TRBV27 and TRBJ1-1, with 9 bases fitting TRBD1. The CDR3 length is 14 residues. From germline, CDR1 is MNHEY and CDR2 SMNVEV (reference sequence). V was pared by 6 bases and J by 7 bases, with 9 bases of the junction left unmatched. The CDR3 loop reads CASRGNRGRGEAFF. For the CDR3, the DNA is TGTGCCAGCAGGGGAAACAGGGGGCGGGGTGAAGCTTTCTTT.